The present T cell receptor (beta chain) was sequenced within a study of blood T cell repertoires in COVID-19. Study context: COVID-19 samples from acute and convalescent phases originated in the United States, Italy and Spain. Sample material is recorded as cDNA or gDNA derived from T cells, B-cell-depleted T cells, or PBMCs.

V was cut by 3 bases and J by 2 bases, with 7 bases left in between. This CDR3 contains 13 residues. The germline CDR1 and CDR2 sequences are LGHDT and YNNKEL (reference sequence). In the study's own analysis: Amplified reference gene primers provided the basis for estimating nucleated cell counts. TCRdb's copy holds only in-frame clones and misses some; the assay was immunoSEQ multiplex PCR. V and J calls and clone size come straight from that table; D and trimming were deduced from the DNA. The data contain roughly 80,000 clones, about 80% of them singletons. The TCR sequence derives from a human donor in a cohort sampled during active COVID-19. The chain combines TRBV3-1 (or the pseudogene TRBV3-2) with TRBJ1-2; D unresolved. The material sequenced was peripheral blood. The CDR3 DNA follows: TGTGCCAGCAGCCAGGAGGGAAACTATGGCTACACCTTC. This codes for CASSQEGNYGYTF.